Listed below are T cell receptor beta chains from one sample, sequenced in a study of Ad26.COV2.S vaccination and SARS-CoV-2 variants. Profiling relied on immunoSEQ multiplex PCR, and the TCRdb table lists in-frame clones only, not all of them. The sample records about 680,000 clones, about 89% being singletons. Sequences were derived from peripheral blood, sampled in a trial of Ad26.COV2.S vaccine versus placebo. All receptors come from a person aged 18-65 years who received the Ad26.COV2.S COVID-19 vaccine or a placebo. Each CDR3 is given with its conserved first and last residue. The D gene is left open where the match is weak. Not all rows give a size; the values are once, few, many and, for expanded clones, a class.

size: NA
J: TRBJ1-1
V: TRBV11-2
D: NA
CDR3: CASTPLTGHPGGAFF
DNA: TGTGCCAGCACCCCGCTGACGGGGCATCCTGGGGGAGCTTTCTTT

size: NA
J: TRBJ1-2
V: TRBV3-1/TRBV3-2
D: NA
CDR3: CASSQEERGYYGYTF
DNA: TGTGCCAGCAGCCAAGAGGAAAGGGGATACTATGGCTACACCTTC

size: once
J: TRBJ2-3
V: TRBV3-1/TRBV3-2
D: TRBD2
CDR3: CASSRPGTSGVRGTQYF
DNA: TGTGCCAGCAGCCGCCCGGGGACTAGCGGGGTTCGGGGTACGCAGTATTTT

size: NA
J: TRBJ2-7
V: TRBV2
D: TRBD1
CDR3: CASSVSGTVPSYEQYF
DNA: TGTGCCAGCAGTGTCTCCGGGACAGTTCCCTCCTACGAGCAGTACTTC

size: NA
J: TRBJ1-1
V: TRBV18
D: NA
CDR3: CASSRNRDTNLNTEAFF
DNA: TGTGCCAGCTCACGGAACCGGGACACGAACTTGAACACTGAAGCTTTCTTT

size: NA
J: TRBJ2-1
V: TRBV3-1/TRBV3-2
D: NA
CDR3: CASSQARELPEQFF
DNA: TGTGCCAGCAGCCAAGCCAGGGAATTGCCCGAGCAGTTCTTC

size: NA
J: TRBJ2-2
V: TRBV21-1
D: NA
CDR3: CASRAGDSTGELFF
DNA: TGTGCCAGCAGGGCTGGGGACAGCACCGGGGAGCTGTTTTTT

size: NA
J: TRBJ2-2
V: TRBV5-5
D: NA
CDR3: CASSLLNTGELFF
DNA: TGTGCCAGCAGCTTGTTGAACACCGGGGAGCTGTTTTTT

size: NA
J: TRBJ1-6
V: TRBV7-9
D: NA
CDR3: CASSSDIQSSYNSPLHF
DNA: TGTGCCAGCAGTTCGGACATCCAGAGCTCCTATAATTCACCCCTCCACTTT

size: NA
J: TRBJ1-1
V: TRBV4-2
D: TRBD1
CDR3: CASSHGQAGNTEAFF
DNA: TGTGCCAGCAGCCACGGACAGGCGGGGAACACTGAAGCTTTCTTT

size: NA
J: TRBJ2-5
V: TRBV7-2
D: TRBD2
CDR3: CASSLDIAGRPQYF
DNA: TGTGCCAGCAGCTTAGATATAGCGGGCCGACCCCAGTACTTC

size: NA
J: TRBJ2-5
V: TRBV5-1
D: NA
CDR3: CASQLAGGRETQYF
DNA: TGCGCCAGCCAACTCGCAGGAGGTCGAGAGACCCAGTACTTC

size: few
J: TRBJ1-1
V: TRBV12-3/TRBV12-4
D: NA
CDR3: CASSPTENTEAFF
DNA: TGTGCCAGCAGTCCTACAGAGAACACTGAAGCTTTCTTT

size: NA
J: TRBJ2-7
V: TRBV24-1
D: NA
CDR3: CATSDGRSYEQYF
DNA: TGTGCCACCAGTGATGGTCGGTCCTACGAGCAGTACTTC

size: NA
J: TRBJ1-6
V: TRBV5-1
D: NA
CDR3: CASSLEGLDSPLHF
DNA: TGCGCCAGCAGCTTAGAGGGGTTGGATTCACCCCTCCACTTT